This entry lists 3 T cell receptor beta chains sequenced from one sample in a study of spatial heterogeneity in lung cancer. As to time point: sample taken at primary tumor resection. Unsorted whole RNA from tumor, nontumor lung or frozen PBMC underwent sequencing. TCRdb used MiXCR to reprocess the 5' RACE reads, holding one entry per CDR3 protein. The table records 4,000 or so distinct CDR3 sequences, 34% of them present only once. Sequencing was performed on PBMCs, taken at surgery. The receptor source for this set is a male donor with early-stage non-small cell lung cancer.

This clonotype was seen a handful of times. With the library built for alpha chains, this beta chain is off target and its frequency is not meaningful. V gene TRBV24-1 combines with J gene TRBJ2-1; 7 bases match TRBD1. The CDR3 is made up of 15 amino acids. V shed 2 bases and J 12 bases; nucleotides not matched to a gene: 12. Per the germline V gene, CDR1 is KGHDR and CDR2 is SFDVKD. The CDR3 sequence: CATSDWDSGGYGQFF. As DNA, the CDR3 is TGTGCCACCAGTGATTGGGACAGTGGAGGATATGGGCAGTTCTTC.

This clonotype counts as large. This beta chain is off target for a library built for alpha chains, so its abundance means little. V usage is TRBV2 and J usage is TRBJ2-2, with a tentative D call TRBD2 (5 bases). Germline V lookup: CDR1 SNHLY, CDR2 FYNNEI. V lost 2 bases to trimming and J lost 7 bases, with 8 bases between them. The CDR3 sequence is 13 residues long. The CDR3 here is CASSEREIGELFF. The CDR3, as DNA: TGTGCCAGCAGTGAAAGGGAGATCGGGGAGCTGTTTTTT. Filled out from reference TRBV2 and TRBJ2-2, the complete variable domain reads EPEVTQTPSHQVTQMGQEVILRCVPISNHLYFYWYRQILGQKVEFLVSFYNNEISEKSEIFDDQFSVERPDGSNFTLKIRSTKLEDSAMYFCASSEREIGELFFGEGSRLTVL.

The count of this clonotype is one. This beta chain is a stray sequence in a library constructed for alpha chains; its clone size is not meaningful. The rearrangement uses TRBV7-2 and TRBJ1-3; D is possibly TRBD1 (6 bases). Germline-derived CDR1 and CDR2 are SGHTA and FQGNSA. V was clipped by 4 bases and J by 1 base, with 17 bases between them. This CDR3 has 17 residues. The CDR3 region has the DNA TGTGCCAGCAGCTCGTCTACAGGGCGGCAGTCTGGAAACACCATATATTTT. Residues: CASSSSTGRQSGNTIYF.